This TCR beta chain was recovered during a study of shared clonotypes between healthy human individuals. The data were produced by immunoSEQ multiplex PCR, yet TCRdb's version contains in-frame clones alone and is incomplete. The table shows roughly 1 million clones, with about 77% occurring only once. Study-wide results and limits: Sharing across four donors was highest in naive CD4 (around 5%) and lowest in memory CD8 (0.4%). As a rule, naive subsets had a larger estimated richness than memory subsets.

Germline V gene sequence: CDR1 KGHSH, CDR2 LQKENI. Deletions cut 3 bases from V and 7 bases from J, with 7 bases between. The CDR3 covers 12 residues. Notes on this clone: Its antigen is still unknown.

The source of this sequence is a man aged 18 to 30 in good health. Material: memory CD4+ T cells sorted from blood. This sample's subset: CD45RA-negative fraction. The rearrangement joins TRBV18 to TRBJ2-1; D is undetermined. CDR3 sequence: CASSPVENEQFF. The CDR3 DNA is TGTGCCAGCTCACCTGTGGAAAATGAGCAGTTCTTC.